The rows below give T cell receptor beta chains drawn from one sample of a study of T-cell reconstitution after alpha-beta-depleted transplantation in children. TCRdb itself ran the PCR reads through MiXCR, one entry per CDR3 protein. The repertoire holds hundreds of thousands of distinct CDR3 sequences, 10% seen once, with 2% to 2.5% in the top ten. This material consisted of PBMCs, taken before TCRalphabeta/CD19-depleted stem cell transplant. All receptors derive from a child aged 2-9 years with inherited bone marrow failure, due to receive a stem cell transplant. CDR3s include the opening cysteine and the closing phenylalanine or tryptophan. The order of the fields is V gene, D gene, clone size, J gene, CDR3 protein, CDR3 DNA. D genes are given only for firm matches. Clone size is given for some rows only: seen once, a few or many times, or a class if the clone is expanded.

V: TRBV24-1
D: .
size: many
J: TRBJ2-3
CDR3: CATSDIGTDTQYF
DNA: TGTGCCACCAGTGACATCGGGACAGATACGCAGTATTTT

V: TRBV5-5
D: .
size: many
J: TRBJ2-5
CDR3: CASSQPEETQYF
DNA: TGTGCCAGCAGCCAGCCGGAAGAGACCCAGTACTTC

V: TRBV12-3/TRBV12-4
D: .
size: many
J: TRBJ2-7
CDR3: CASTTRPRAGGIGYEQYF
DNA: TGTGCCAGCACTACTCGACCCCGGGCTGGAGGGATCGGGTACGAGCAGTACTTC

V: TRBV4-3
D: TRBD1
size: few
J: TRBJ2-2
CDR3: CASSQGGQGVTGELFF
DNA: TGCGCCAGCAGCCAGGGGGGACAGGGCGTCACCGGGGAGCTGTTTTTT

V: TRBV29-1
D: .
size: many
J: TRBJ1-1
CDR3: CSVGTGKRTEAFF
DNA: TGCAGCGTTGGAACAGGGAAAAGAACTGAAGCTTTCTTT

V: TRBV6-5
D: TRBD2
size: few
J: TRBJ2-1
CDR3: CASSYGTSYREQFF
DNA: TGTGCCAGCAGTTACGGGACTAGCTATCGTGAGCAGTTCTTC

V: TRBV1
D: .
size: few
J: TRBJ1-1
CDR3: CTSSQDLGGGPEAFF
DNA: TGCACCAGCAGCCAAGATCTGGGTGGCGGCCCTGAAGCTTTCTTT

V: TRBV11-2
D: TRBD2
size: few
J: TRBJ2-3
CDR3: CASSLLAGGVGTQYF
DNA: TGTGCCAGCAGCCTCCTAGCGGGAGGGGTGGGTACGCAGTATTTT

V: TRBV5-1
D: TRBD2
size: many
J: TRBJ2-7
CDR3: CASSLASGSLYEQYF
DNA: TGCGCCAGCAGCTTGGCTAGCGGGAGTCTCTACGAGCAGTACTTC

V: TRBV5-6
D: TRBD1
size: few
J: TRBJ2-5
CDR3: CASSLDPTGTAPETQYF
DNA: TGTGCCAGCAGCTTGGATCCCACCGGGACAGCCCCAGAGACCCAGTACTTC

V: TRBV5-1
D: TRBD2
size: many
J: TRBJ2-1
CDR3: CASSGRLAGVTYNEQFF
DNA: TGCGCCAGCAGCGGCCGACTAGCGGGAGTAACCTACAATGAGCAGTTCTTC

V: TRBV27
D: TRBD2
size: many
J: TRBJ2-7
CDR3: CASSLGLAGLKQYF
DNA: TGTGCCAGCAGTTTAGGGCTAGCGGGACTAAAGCAGTACTTC

V: TRBV19
D: .
size: many
J: TRBJ1-5
CDR3: CASSIRDSNQPQHF
DNA: TGTGCCAGTAGTATTAGGGATAGCAATCAGCCCCAGCATTTT

V: TRBV7-6
D: .
size: once
J: TRBJ2-7
CDR3: CASSLEGEEQYF
DNA: TGTGCCAGCAGCTTAGAGGGCGAGGAGCAGTACTTC

V: TRBV28
D: TRBD1
size: .
J: TRBJ2-7
CDR3: CASSHRQGRRYEQYF
DNA: TGTGCCAGCAGTCACCGACAGGGCCGACGCTACGAGCAGTACTTC

V: TRBV29-1
D: TRBD1
size: .
J: TRBJ1-2
CDR3: CSVATGQGFCTF
DNA: TGCAGCGTAGCAACGGGACAGGGTTTCTGCACCTTC

V: TRBV7-9
D: TRBD1
size: .
J: TRBJ1-1
CDR3: CASSLSHEGAAFF
DNA: TGTGCCAGCAGCTTAAGCCATGAGGGGGCCGCTTTCTTT

V: TRBV4-3
D: .
size: many
J: TRBJ2-5
CDR3: CASSQDRLGAQETQYF
DNA: TGCGCCAGCAGCCAAGATCGCTTAGGAGCACAAGAGACCCAGTACTTC

V: TRBV19
D: TRBD2
size: many
J: TRBJ2-3
CDR3: CASNPLGTISTDTQYF
DNA: TGTGCCAGTAATCCCCTCGGGACTATTAGCACAGATACGCAGTATTTT

V: TRBV11-3
D: TRBD2
size: many
J: TRBJ2-1
CDR3: CASSSSGTSSYNEQFF
DNA: TGTGCCAGCAGCTCCTCCGGGACTAGCTCCTACAATGAGCAGTTCTTC

V: TRBV30
D: .
size: many
J: TRBJ2-5
CDR3: CAWSVTLDPETQYF
DNA: TGTGCCTGGAGTGTCACCCTAGACCCAGAGACCCAGTACTTC

V: TRBV5-1
D: .
size: many
J: TRBJ1-2
CDR3: CASSGTLYGYTF
DNA: TGCGCCAGCAGCGGGACCCTGTATGGCTACACCTTC

V: TRBV6-5
D: .
size: few
J: TRBJ1-5
CDR3: CASSFDSDQPQHF
DNA: TGTGCCAGCAGTTTTGATTCCGATCAGCCCCAGCATTTT

V: TRBV4-1
D: TRBD1
size: many
J: TRBJ2-4
CDR3: CASSQGQGANIQYF
DNA: TGCGCCAGCAGCCAAGGACAGGGGGCGAACATTCAGTACTTC